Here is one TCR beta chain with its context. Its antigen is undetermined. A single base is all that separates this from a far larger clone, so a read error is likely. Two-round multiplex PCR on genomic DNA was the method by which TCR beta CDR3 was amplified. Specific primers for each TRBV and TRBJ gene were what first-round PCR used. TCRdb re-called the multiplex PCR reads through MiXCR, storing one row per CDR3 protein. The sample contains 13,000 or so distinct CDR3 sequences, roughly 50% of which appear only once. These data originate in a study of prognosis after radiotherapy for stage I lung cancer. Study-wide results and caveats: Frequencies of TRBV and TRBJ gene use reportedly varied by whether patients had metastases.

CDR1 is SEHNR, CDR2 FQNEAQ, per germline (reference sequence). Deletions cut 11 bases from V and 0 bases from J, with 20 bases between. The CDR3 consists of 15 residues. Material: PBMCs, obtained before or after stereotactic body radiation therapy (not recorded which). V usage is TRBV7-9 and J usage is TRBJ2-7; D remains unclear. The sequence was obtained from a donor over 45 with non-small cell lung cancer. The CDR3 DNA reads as TGTGCCTGGAGTTTACAGTCATTAAACTCCTACGAGCAGTACTTC. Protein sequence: CAWSLQSLNSYEQYF.